This T cell receptor (beta chain) comes out of a study of shared T cell receptors in the human thymus. Sequencing used immunoSEQ multiplex PCR; TCRdb keeps in-frame clones, though not all of them. There are about 730,000 clones in the sample; 70% to 90% occur only once, and more than 0.01% lies in the top ten. V was trimmed by 6 bases and J by 4 bases, leaving 12 bases between them. Germline loops: CDR1 SNHLY, CDR2 FYNNEI. CDR3 size: 13 residues. This sample was shared with a second study, whose subject was human thymus T cells. As reported in that work: Gene usage for V and J segments appeared biased in thymic and blood repertoires.

This rearrangement joins TRBV2 to TRBJ1-2; TRBD1 is a possible D gene (5 bases). The TCR comes from a girl less than two years old with a congenital heart defect. What was sequenced was thymocytes. The CDR3 here is CASSRQLSYGYTF. The CDR3 DNA is TGTGCCAGCAGCCGACAGCTCTCCTATGGCTACACCTTC.